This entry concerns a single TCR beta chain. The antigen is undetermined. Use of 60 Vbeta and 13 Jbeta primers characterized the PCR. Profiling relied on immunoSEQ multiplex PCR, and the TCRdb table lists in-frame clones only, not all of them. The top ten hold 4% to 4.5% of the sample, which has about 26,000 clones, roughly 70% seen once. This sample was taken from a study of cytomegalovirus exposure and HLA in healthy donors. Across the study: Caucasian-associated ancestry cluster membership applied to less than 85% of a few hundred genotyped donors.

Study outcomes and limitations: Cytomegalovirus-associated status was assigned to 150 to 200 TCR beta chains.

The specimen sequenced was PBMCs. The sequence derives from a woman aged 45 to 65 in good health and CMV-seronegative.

The CDR3 DNA reads as TGTGCCAGCAGCTTTCCCGGGGGGAGCTACGAGCAGTACTTC. Translating gives CASSFPGGSYEQYF. V and J are TRBV7-9 and TRBJ2-7, with 7 bases aligning to TRBD2. The ends lost 3 bases at V and 3 bases at J; junction bases unmatched: 5. Germline CDR1 SEHNR, CDR2 FQNEAQ (reference sequence). This CDR3 has 14 residues.